A selection of T cell receptor beta chains follows, all from one sample in a study of vaccination effects on CD4 cells after COVID-19. Some clones are missing from TCRdb's copy, which holds only in-frame ones; the method was immunoSEQ multiplex PCR. The repertoire holds approximately 46,000 clones, with roughly 72% as singletons. Their specific antigens are unknown. The sequences come from CD4+ T cells from PBMCs cultured without peptide, collected before COVID-19 vaccination. Receptors originate from a human donor who had a prior SARS-CoV-2 infection. Each CDR3 is given with its conserved first and last residue. The D gene is left open where the match is weak. Clone size is given for some rows only: seen once, a few or many times, or a class if the clone is expanded.

clone_size,v_call,j_call,d_call,cdr3_aa,cdr3_nt
.,TRBV5-1,TRBJ2-5,TRBD2,CASRPSGGTQETQYF,TGCGCCAGCAGACCTAGCGGGGGGACACAAGAGACCCAGTACTTC
.,TRBV9,TRBJ1-4,.,CASSPQGVRNEKLFF,TGTGCCAGCAGCCCCCAAGGGGTCCGTAATGAAAAACTGTTTTTT
once,TRBV9,TRBJ1-6,.,CASSVGVSGNSPLHF,TGTGCCAGCAGCGTAGGGGTATCGGGGAATTCACCCCTCCACTTT
few,TRBV5-4,TRBJ2-1,TRBD2,CASSWGGPISYNEQFF,TGTGCCAGCAGCTGGGGAGGGCCAATCTCCTACAATGAGCAGTTCTTC
.,TRBV4-2,TRBJ2-4,.,CASSQDGVAKNIQYF,TGTGCCAGCAGCCAAGACGGCGTAGCCAAAAACATTCAGTACTTC
.,TRBV7-8,TRBJ1-1,TRBD1,CASSPRTGWDTEAFF,TGTGCCAGCAGCCCGAGGACAGGGTGGGACACTGAAGCTTTCTTT
.,TRBV2,TRBJ2-2,TRBD2,CASRLAAIGTGELFF,TGTGCCAGCAGACTAGCGGCCATTGGGACCGGGGAGCTGTTTTTT
.,TRBV4-2,TRBJ2-7,.,CASSRVSYEQYF,TGTGCCAGCAGCCGGGTGAGCTACGAGCAGTACTTC
.,TRBV27,TRBJ1-1,.,CASSLDWSKKAFF,TGTGCCAGCAGTTTAGATTGGAGCAAAAAAGCTTTCTTT
.,TRBV24-1,TRBJ2-2,TRBD2,CATSDAGLAHFTGELFF,TGTGCCACCAGTGATGCGGGACTAGCGCACTTCACCGGGGAGCTGTTTTTT
.,TRBV7-8,TRBJ2-5,TRBD2,CASSFGNSGGIWTQYF,TGTGCCAGCAGCTTTGGGAATAGCGGGGGGATTTGGACCCAGTACTTC
.,TRBV10-3,TRBJ1-1,.,CAITPAGTNTEAFF,TGTGCCATCACCCCCGCAGGGACGAACACTGAAGCTTTCTTT
few,TRBV4-2,TRBJ1-6,.,CASSQPMSSYNSPLHF,TGTGCCAGCAGCCAACCGATGAGCTCCTATAATTCACCCCTCCACTTT
.,TRBV3-1/TRBV3-2,TRBJ2-1,TRBD1,CASAKDRVYNEQFF,TGTGCCAGCGCGAAGGACAGGGTTTACAATGAGCAGTTCTTC
.,TRBV6-1,TRBJ1-1,.,CASSDLNTEAFF,TGTGCCAGCAGTGATTTAAACACTGAAGCTTTCTTT
few,TRBV18,TRBJ1-4,.,CASSPPRGDSEGEKLFF,TGTGCCAGCTCACCACCGAGGGGAGACAGCGAAGGTGAAAAACTGTTTTTT
.,TRBV7-3,TRBJ2-7,TRBD1,CASSLSTGGEQYF,TGTGCCAGCAGCCTATCGACAGGGGGCGAGCAGTACTTC
.,TRBV3-1/TRBV3-2,TRBJ2-1,.,CASSQVLKTLHNEQFF,TGTGCCAGCAGCCAAGTGCTGAAGACCCTCCACAATGAGCAGTTCTTC
few,TRBV3-1/TRBV3-2,TRBJ2-5,TRBD2,CASSQGLAGGLETQYF,TGTGCCAGCAGCCAAGGACTAGCGGGGGGATTAGAGACCCAGTACTTC
.,TRBV19,TRBJ2-5,TRBD1,CASSIMGQGTQYF,TGTGCCAGTAGTATAATGGGACAGGGGACCCAGTACTTC
.,TRBV2,TRBJ2-7,TRBD1,CATSSEGGAEQYF,TGTGCCACGTCGTCAGAAGGGGGCGCGGAGCAGTACTTC
.,TRBV6-6,TRBJ2-2,.,CASSYGAGGELFF,TGTGCCAGCAGTTACGGGGCGGGCGGGGAGCTGTTTTTT
.,TRBV3-1/TRBV3-2,TRBJ1-3,.,CASSLGTPGNTIYF,TGTGCCAGCAGCCTTGGGACACCCGGAAACACCATATATTTT
.,TRBV6-5,TRBJ2-3,.,CASSYHKQDTQYF,TGTGCCAGCAGTTACCACAAACAGGATACGCAGTATTTT
.,TRBV2,TRBJ1-5,.,CASGSYSNQPQHF,TGTGCCAGCGGGAGCTATAGCAATCAGCCCCAGCATTTT
.,TRBV2,TRBJ2-5,TRBD2,CASSRTRSVVQETQYF,TGTGCCAGCAGTCGGACTAGATCTGTGGTACAAGAGACCCAGTACTTC
.,TRBV6-4,TRBJ2-2,.,CASARGPNTGELFF,TGTGCCAGCGCCCGGGGGCCTAACACCGGGGAGCTGTTTTTT
.,TRBV7-9,TRBJ1-2,TRBD1,CASSNRDRANYGYTF,TGTGCCAGCAGCAACCGGGACAGAGCTAACTATGGCTACACCTTC
.,TRBV9,TRBJ2-7,.,CAETIQGRRSYEQYF,TGTGCCGAGACGATACAAGGCCGCAGGTCCTACGAGCAGTACTTC
.,TRBV14,TRBJ2-7,TRBD2,CASSPTSGSSYEQYF,TGTGCCAGCAGCCCAACTAGCGGAAGCTCCTACGAGCAGTACTTC
.,TRBV6-1,TRBJ2-2,.,CASSSSNTGELFF,TGTGCCAGCAGTTCGTCGAACACCGGGGAGCTGTTTTTT
.,TRBV5-1,TRBJ2-3,.,CASSLAGTSTDTQYF,TGCGCCAGCAGCTTGGCGGGTACGAGCACAGATACGCAGTATTTT
.,TRBV5-5,TRBJ1-4,TRBD1,CASSLGTGPHLGEKLFF,TGTGCCAGCAGCTTGGGGACAGGGCCGCATTTAGGAGAAAAACTGTTTTTT
few,TRBV19,TRBJ1-1,.,CASSQGRASEAFF,TGTGCCAGTAGTCAGGGCAGGGCATCTGAAGCTTTCTTT
once,TRBV7-8,TRBJ2-1,TRBD2,CASSLYTSGSNEQFF,TGTGCCAGCAGCTTATATACTAGCGGGAGCAATGAGCAGTTCTTC
.,TRBV2,TRBJ1-5,.,CASSGRGAGQPQHF,TGTGCCAGCAGTGGTAGGGGGGCCGGTCAGCCCCAGCATTTT
.,TRBV10-3,TRBJ2-7,TRBD1,CATGQWTYEQYF,TGTGCCACGGGACAGTGGACCTACGAGCAGTACTTC
.,TRBV15,TRBJ1-3,.,CATSRDRHTGNTIYF,TGTGCCACCAGCAGAGATCGACACACTGGAAACACCATATATTTT
.,TRBV18,TRBJ2-5,TRBD2,CASSPTSGGAIEPQYF,TGTGCCAGCTCACCAACTAGCGGGGGGGCCATCGAACCCCAGTACTTC
.,TRBV11-2,TRBJ2-7,.,CASSQLGTLYEQYF,TGTGCCAGCAGCCAACTTGGGACCCTCTACGAGCAGTACTTC
.,TRBV7-3,TRBJ2-1,TRBD2,CASSLAGGNNEQFF,TGTGCCAGCAGCTTGGCGGGGGGCAACAATGAGCAGTTCTTC
.,TRBV18,TRBJ1-5,.,CASSPPGGATQPQHF,TGTGCCAGCTCACCCCCGGGGGGCGCGACTCAGCCCCAGCATTTT